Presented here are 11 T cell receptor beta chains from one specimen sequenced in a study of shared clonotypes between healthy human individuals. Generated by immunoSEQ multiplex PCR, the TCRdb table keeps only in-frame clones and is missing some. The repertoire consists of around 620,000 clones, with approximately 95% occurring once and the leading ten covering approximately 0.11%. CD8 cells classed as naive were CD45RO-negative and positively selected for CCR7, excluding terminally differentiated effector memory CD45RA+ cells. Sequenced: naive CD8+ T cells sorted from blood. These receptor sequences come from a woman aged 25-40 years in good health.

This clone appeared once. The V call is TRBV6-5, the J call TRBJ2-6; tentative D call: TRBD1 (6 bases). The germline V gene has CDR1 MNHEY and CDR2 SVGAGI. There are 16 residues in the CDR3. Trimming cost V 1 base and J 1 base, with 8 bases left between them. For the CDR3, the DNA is TGTGCCAGCAGTTACTTGGGGGCTTCTGGGGCCAACGTCCTGACTTTC. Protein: CASSYLGASGANVLTF.

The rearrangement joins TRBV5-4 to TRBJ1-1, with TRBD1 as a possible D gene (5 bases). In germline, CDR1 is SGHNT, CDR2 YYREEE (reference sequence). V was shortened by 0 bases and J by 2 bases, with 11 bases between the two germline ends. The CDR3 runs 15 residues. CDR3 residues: CASSLVGDGNTEAFF. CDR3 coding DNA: TGTGCCAGCAGCTTGGTAGGGGATGGTAACACTGAAGCTTTCTTT.

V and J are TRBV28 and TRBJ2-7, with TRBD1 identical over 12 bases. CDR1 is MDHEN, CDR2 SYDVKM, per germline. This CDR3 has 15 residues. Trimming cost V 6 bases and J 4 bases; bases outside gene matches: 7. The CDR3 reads CASSQGQGARYEQYF. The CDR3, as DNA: TGTGCCAGCAGCCAGGGACAGGGGGCCAGGTACGAGCAGTACTTC.

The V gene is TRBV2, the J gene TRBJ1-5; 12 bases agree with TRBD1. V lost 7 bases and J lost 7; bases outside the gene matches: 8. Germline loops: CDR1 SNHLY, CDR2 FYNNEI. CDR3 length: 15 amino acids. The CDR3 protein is CASTLGQGAHQPQHF. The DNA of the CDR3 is TGTGCCAGCACCTTGGGACAGGGGGCACACCAGCCCCAGCATTTT.

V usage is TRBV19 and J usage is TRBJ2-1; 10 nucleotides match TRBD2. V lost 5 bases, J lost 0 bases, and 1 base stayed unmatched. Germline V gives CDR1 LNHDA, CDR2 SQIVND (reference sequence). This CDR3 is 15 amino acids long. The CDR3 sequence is CASSLAGGSYNEQFF. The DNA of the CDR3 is TGTGCCAGTAGTTTAGCGGGAGGCTCCTACAATGAGCAGTTCTTC. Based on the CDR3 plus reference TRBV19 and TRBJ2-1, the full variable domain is DGGITQSPKYLFRKEGQNVTLSCEQNLNHDAMYWYRQDPGQGLRLIYYSQIVNDFQKGDIAEGYSVSREKKESFPLTVTSAQKNPTAFYLCASSLAGGSYNEQFFGPGTRLTVL.

CDR3 sequence (DNA): TGCGCCAGCAGCCAACCGAGGGTGGCCGAAGCTTTCTTT. Protein product: CASSQPRVAEAFF. V usage is TRBV4-1 and J usage is TRBJ1-1; D uncertain. The V end was cut by 2 bases, the J end by 8 bases, with 12 bases between. The CDR3 is 13 residues long. CDR1 is MGHRA and CDR2 is YSYEKL in the germline V gene.

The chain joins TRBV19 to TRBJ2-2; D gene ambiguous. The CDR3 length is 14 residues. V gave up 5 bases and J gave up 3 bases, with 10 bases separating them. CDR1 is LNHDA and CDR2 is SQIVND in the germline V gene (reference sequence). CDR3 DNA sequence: TGTGCCAGTAGTCTGTCCCCCTACACCGGGGAGCTGTTTTTT. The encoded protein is CASSLSPYTGELFF.

The CDR3 loop is CSVDGQGLTGELFF. The CDR3 nucleotides read TGCAGCGTTGATGGGCAGGGCCTCACCGGGGAGCTGTTTTTT. V and J are TRBV29-1 and TRBJ2-2; perhaps TRBD1 as D (5 bases). This CDR3 comprises 14 residues. Germline assignment: CDR1 SQVTM and CDR2 ANQGSEA. V was cut by 3 bases and J by 4 bases, with 12 bases left in between.

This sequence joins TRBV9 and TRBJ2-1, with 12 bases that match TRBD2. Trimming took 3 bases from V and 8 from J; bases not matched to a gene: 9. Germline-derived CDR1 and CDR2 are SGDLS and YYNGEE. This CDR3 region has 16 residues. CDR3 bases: TGTGCCAGCAGCGCTCCGACTAGCGGGAGACATGATGAGCAGTTCTTC. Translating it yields CASSAPTSGRHDEQFF.

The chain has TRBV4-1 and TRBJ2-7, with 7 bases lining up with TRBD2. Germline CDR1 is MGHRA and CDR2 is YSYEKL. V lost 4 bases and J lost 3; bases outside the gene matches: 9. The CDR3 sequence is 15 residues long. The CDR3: CASSPEPGGYYEQYF. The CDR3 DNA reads TGCGCCAGCAGCCCAGAGCCGGGGGGATACTACGAGCAGTACTTC.

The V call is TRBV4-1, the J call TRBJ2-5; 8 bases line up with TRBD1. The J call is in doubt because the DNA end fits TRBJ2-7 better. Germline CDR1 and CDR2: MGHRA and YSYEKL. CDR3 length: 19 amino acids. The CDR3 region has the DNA TGCGCCAGCAGCCGACACGTGTATTCGGCCGGACAGGGTATGGGCGAGCAGTACTTC. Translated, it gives CASSRHVYSAGQGMGEQYF.